The TCR beta chain under discussion was sequenced for a study of T cells in Graves' hyperthyroidism and ophthalmopathy. The V gene end was trimmed by 3 bases and the J gene end by 1 base; junction bases not matched to a gene: 5. Germline-derived CDR1 and CDR2 are SGHRS and YFSETQ. The CDR3 extends over 16 amino acids. Amplification of TCR beta CDR3 regions used RNA as the template. HTBI primers were used for first-round RT-PCR of the TCR CDR3. Via MiXCR, TCRdb re-called the multiplex PCR reads, giving one row per CDR3 protein. The repertoire holds 350,000 or so distinct CDR3 sequences, about 18% seen once, with around a third in the top ten. This clonotype was seen ten or more times.

The V and J genes are TRBV5-1 and TRBJ2-3, with TRBD1 matching over 10 bases. The specimen was blood. The TCR comes from a woman aged 25 to 45 with Graves' hyperthyroidism that later progressed to Graves' ophthalmopathy. The DNA for the CDR3 is TGCGCCAGCAGCTATACCGGGACAGGGGGCACAGATACGCAGTATTTT. It encodes CASSYTGTGGTDTQYF. Full variable domain (remainder filled in from reference TRBV5-1 and TRBJ2-3): KAGVTQTPRYLIKTRGQQVTLSCSPISGHRSVSWYQQTPGQGLQFLFEYFSETQRNKGNFPGRFSGRQFSNSRSEMNVSTLELGDSALYLCASSYTGTGGTDTQYFGPGTRLTVL.